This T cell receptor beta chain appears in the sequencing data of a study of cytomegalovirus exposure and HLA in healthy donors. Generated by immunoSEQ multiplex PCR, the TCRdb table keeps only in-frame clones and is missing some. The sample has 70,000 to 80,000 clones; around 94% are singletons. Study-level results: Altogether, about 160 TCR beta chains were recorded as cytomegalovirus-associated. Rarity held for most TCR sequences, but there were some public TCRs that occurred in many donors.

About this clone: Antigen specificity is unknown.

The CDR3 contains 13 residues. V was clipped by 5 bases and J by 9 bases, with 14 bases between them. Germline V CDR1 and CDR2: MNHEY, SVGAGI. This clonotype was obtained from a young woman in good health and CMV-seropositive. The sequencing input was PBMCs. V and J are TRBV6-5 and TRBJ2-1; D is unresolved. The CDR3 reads CASSTLNYGEQFF. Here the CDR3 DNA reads TGTGCCAGCAGTACCCTGAATTACGGTGAGCAGTTCTTC.